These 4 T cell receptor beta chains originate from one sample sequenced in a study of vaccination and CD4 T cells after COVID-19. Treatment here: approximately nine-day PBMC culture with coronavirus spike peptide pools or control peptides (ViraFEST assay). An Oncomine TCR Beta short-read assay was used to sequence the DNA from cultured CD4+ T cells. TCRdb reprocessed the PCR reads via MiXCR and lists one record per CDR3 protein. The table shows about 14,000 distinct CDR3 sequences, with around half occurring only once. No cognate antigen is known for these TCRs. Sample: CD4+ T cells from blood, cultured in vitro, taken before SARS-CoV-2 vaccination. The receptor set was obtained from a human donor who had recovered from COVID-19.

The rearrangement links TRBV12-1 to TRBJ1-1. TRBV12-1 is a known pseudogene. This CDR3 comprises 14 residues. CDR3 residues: CASSSRRRYTEAFF. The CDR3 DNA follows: TGTGCCAGCAGCTCTCGCAGGAGATACACTGAAGCTTTCTTT.

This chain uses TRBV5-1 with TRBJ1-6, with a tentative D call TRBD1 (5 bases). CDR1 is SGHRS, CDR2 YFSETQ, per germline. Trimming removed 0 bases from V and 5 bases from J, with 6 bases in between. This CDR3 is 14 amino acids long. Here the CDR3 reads CASSLEGNNSPLHF. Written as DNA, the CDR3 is TGCGCCAGCAGCTTGGAGGGGAATAATTCACCCCTCCACTTT. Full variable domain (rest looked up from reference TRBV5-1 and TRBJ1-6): KAGVTQTPRYLIKTRGQQVTLSCSPISGHRSVSWYQQTPGQGLQFLFEYFSETQRNKGNFPGRFSGRQFSNSRSEMNVSTLELGDSALYLCASSLEGNNSPLHFGNGTRLTVT.

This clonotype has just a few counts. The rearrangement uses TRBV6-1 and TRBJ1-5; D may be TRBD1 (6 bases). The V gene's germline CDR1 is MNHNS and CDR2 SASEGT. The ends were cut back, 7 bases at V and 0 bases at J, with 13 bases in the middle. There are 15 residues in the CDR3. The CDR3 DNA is TGTGCCAGCATAAGGGGGACTGATAGCAATCAGCCCCAGCATTTT. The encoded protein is CASIRGTDSNQPQHF.

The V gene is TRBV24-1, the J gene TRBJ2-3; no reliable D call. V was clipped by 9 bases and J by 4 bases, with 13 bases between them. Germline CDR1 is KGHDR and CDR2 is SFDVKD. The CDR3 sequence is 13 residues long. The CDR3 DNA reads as TGTGCCACCCGGCAAGCCCCTTCAGATACGCAGTATTTT. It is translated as CATRQAPSDTQYF.